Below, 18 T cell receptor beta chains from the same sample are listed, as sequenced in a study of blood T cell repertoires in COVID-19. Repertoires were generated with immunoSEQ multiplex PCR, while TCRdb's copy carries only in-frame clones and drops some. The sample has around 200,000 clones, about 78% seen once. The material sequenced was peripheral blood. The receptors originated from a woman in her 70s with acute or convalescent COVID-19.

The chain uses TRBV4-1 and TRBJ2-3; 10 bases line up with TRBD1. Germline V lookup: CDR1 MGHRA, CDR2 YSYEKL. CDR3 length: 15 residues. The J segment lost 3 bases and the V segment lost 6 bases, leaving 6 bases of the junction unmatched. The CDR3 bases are TGCGCCAGCAGACCGAGGACAGGGGGGACAGATACGCAGTATTTT. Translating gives CASRPRTGGTDTQYF.

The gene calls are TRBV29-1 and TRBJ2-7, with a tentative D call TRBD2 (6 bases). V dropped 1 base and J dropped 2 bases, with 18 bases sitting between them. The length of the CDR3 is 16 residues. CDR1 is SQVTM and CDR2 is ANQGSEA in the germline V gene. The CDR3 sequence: CSVEGSVGGNTYEQYF. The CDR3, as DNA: TGCAGCGTTGAAGGTTCGGTCGGGGGTAATACCTACGAGCAGTACTTC.

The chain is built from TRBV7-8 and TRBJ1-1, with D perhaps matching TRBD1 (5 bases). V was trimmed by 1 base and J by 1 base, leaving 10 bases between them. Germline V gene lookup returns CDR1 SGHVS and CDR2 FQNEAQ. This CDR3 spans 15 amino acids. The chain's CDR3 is CASSLVGGKNTEAFF. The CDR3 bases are TGTGCCAGCAGCTTAGTGGGGGGGAAGAACACTGAAGCTTTCTTT.

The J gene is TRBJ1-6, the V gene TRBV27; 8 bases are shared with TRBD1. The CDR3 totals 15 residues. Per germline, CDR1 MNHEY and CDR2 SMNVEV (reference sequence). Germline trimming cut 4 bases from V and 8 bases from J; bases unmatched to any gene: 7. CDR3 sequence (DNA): TGTGCCAGCAGTTCAATGGACAGGGATCATTCACCCCTCCACTTT. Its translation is CASSSMDRDHSPLHF.

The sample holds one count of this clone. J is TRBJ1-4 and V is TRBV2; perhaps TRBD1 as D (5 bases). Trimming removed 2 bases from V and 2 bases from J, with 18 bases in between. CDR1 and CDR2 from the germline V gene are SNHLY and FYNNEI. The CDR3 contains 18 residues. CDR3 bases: TGTGCCAGCAGTGAATTTCGGGACTTCTTCGGGACTAATGAAAAACTGTTTTTT. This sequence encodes CASSEFRDFFGTNEKLFF.

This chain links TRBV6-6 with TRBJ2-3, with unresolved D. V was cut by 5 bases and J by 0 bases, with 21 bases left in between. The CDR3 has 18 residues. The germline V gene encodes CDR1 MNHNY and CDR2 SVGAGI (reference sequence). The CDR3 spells CASSRNSRLATSTDTQYF. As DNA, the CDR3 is TGTGCCAGCAGTCGAAACTCAAGACTGGCTACTAGCACAGATACGCAGTATTTT.

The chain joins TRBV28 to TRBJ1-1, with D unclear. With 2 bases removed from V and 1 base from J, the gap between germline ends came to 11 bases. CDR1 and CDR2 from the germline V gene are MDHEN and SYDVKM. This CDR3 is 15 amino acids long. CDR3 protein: CASSLGRRGNTEAFF. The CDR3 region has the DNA TGTGCCAGCAGTTTAGGGAGACGAGGGAACACTGAAGCTTTCTTT.

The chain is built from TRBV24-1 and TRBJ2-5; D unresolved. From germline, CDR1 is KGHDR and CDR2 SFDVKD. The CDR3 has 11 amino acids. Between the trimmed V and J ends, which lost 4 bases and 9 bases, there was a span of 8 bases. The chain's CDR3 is CATSDPVSQYF. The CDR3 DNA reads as TGTGCCACCAGTGACCCTGTTTCCCAGTACTTC.

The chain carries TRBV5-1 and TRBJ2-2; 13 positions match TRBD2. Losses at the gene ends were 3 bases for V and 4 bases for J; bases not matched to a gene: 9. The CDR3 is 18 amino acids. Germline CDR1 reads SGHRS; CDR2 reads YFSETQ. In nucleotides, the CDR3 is TGCGCCAGCAGCTCACCCCGGACTAGCGGGAGCAGCACCGGGGAGCTGTTTTTT. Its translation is CASSSPRTSGSSTGELFF.

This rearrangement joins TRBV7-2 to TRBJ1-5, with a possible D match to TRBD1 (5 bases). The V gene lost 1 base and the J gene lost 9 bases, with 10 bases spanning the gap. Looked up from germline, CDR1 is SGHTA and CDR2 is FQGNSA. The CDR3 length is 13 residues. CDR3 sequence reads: CASSLEDTGPQHF. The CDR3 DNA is TGTGCCAGCAGCTTAGAGGATACAGGGCCCCAGCATTTT. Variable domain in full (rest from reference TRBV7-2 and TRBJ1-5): GAGVSQSPSNKVTEKGKDVELRCDPISGHTALYWYRQSLGQGLEFLIYFQGNSAPDKSGLPSDRFSAERTGGSVSTLTIQRTQQEDSAVYLCASSLEDTGPQHFGDGTRLSIL.

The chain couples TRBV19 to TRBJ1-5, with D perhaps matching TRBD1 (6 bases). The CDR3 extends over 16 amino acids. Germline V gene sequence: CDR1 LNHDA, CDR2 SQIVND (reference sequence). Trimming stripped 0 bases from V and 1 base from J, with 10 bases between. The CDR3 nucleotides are TGTGCCAGTAGTATAGATTGGCAGGGGAGCAATCAGCCCCAGCATTTT. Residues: CASSIDWQGSNQPQHF.

In nucleotides, the CDR3 is TGTGCCAGCAGCCAGCAGGGACTAGCGGGCCAAGAGACCCAGTACTTC. Amino acids: CASSQQGLAGQETQYF. The rearrangement links TRBV28 to TRBJ2-5; the match to TRBD2 covers 12 bases. The CDR3 covers 16 residues. Germline trimming cut 6 bases from V and 1 base from J; bases unmatched to any gene: 6. The V gene's germline CDR1 is MDHEN and CDR2 SYDVKM.

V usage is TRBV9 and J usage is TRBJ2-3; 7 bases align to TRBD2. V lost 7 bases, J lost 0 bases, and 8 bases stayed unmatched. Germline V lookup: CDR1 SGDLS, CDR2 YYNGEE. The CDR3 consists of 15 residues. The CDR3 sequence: CASARGRTSTDTQYF. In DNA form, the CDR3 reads TGTGCCAGCGCCCGCGGGAGAACTAGCACAGATACGCAGTATTTT. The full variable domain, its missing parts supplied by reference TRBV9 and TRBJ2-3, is DSGVTQTPKHLITATGQRVTLRCSPRSGDLSVYWYQQSLDQGLQFLIQYYNGEERAKGNILERFSAQQFPDLHSELNLSSLELGDSALYFCASARGRTSTDTQYFGPGTRLTVL.

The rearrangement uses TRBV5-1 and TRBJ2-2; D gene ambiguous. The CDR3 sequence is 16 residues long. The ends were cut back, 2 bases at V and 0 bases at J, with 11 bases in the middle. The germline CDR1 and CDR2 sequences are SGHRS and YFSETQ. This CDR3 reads CASSFRALSNTGELFF. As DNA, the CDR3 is TGCGCCAGCAGCTTTAGAGCGCTCTCGAACACCGGGGAGCTGTTTTTT.

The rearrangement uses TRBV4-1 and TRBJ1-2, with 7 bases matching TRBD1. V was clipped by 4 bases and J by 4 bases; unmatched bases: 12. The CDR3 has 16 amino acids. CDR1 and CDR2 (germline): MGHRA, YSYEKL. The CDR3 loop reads CASSRSATGYGYGYTF. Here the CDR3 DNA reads TGCGCCAGCAGCCGGAGCGCGACAGGGTATGGCTATGGCTACACCTTC.

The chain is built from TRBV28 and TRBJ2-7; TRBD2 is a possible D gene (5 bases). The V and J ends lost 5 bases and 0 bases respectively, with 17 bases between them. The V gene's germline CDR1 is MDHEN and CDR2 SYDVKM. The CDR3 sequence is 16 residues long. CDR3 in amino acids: CASSLLIATSSYEQYF. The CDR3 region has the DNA TGTGCCAGCAGTCTTCTAATAGCGACAAGCTCCTACGAGCAGTACTTC.

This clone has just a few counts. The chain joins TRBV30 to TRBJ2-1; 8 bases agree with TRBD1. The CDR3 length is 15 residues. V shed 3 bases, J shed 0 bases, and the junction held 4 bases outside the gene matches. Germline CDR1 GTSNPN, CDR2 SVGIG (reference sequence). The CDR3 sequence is CAWSRQGSSYNEQFF. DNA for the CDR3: TGTGCCTGGAGCCGACAGGGGAGCTCCTACAATGAGCAGTTCTTC.

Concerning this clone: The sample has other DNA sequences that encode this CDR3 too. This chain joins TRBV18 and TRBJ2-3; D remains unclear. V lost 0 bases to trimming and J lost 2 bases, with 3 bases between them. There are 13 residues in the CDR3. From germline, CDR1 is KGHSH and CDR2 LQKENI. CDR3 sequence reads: CASSPPYTDTQYF. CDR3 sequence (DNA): TGTGCCAGCTCACCACCGTACACAGATACGCAGTATTTT.